This T cell receptor beta chain is from a study of blood T cell repertoires in COVID-19. Germline V gene sequence: CDR1 KGHSH, CDR2 LQKENI. V shed 6 bases and J 7 bases; nucleotides not matched to a gene: 1. The CDR3 loop spans 13 amino acids. TCRdb's table, derived via immunoSEQ multiplex PCR, lists solely in-frame clones and lacks some. The data contain about 120,000 clones, around 86% of them seen just once; the ten biggest clones take up approximately 10%. What was sequenced was peripheral blood. This receptor was identified in a man older than 75 with acute or convalescent COVID-19. The rearrangement uses TRBV18 and TRBJ1-5; 12 nucleotides align to TRBD1. The CDR3: CASSGTGGQPQHF. CDR3 in DNA: TGTGCCAGCTCCGGGACAGGGGGCCAGCCCCAGCATTTT.